This section outlines one T cell receptor (beta chain) sequence together with its context. These data are taken from a study of regulatory T cells in long-lasting Graves disease. According to the study, TCR beta libraries were built with iRepertoire HTBI primers and CDR3-region Arm-PCR. TCRdb ran MiXCR on the multiplex PCR reads and lists one entry per CDR3 protein. The sample lists 200,000 to 300,000 distinct CDR3 sequences, around 21% occurring once. V lost 0 bases and J lost 7; bases outside the gene matches: 5. The CDR3 has 15 amino acids. Germline V gives CDR1 LGHNT, CDR2 FRNRAP. Documented time point: newly diagnosed GD, antithyroid drugs for less than 3 months. Making the TCR library involved RNA that had been extracted from PBMCs.

The V and J genes are TRBV12-5 and TRBJ1-4; TRBD1 matches at 7 bases. The sequence was obtained from a female donor with Graves disease. The sample consisted of peripheral blood mononuclear cells (PBMCs), taken at new diagnosis, from a patient treated with antithyroid drugs. As DNA, the CDR3 is TGTGCTAGTGGTTTGGTGGCGGGACAGCCTGAAAAACTGTTTTTT. Its protein product is CASGLVAGQPEKLFF.